Sequencing of this TCR beta chain was carried out in a study of shared clonotypes between healthy human individuals. Study-wide findings and caveats: Memory subsets generally showed lower estimated richness than naive subsets. Sampling covered blood only; tissue repertoires likely differ.

CD8 cells classed as naive were CD45RO-negative and positively selected for CCR7, excluding terminally differentiated effector memory CD45RA+ cells. The donors were adults (healthy and HIV-negative) with no recent acute infections or vaccinations. The V and J ends lost 10 bases and 15 bases, in that order; junction bases with no gene match: 11. From germline, CDR1 is LNHDA and CDR2 SQIVND (reference sequence). This CDR3 has 11 amino acids. This clone has just a few counts. Antigen specificity is unknown. Investigators spread the genomic DNA of each subset evenly over several immunoSEQ plates. Generated by immunoSEQ multiplex PCR, the TCRdb table keeps only in-frame clones and is missing some. This sample yields about 680,000 clones, of which about 91% are seen a single time; roughly 24% belongs to the top ten.

Sequencing used naive CD8+ T cells sorted from blood. The receptor comes from a man younger than 45 in good health. The chain joins TRBV19 to TRBJ2-1, with 8 bases aligning to TRBD2. For the CDR3, the DNA is TGTGCCACCTTGAGTGGCGGGAGGCTGTTCTTC. Amino acids: CATLSGGRLFF.